This entry features one T cell receptor (beta chain) sequence. The table came from immunoSEQ multiplex PCR; TCRdb's copy has only in-frame clones and leaves some out. The profile shows 150,000 to 180,000 clones, just over 85% of them singletons. The source of the sample is a study of cytomegalovirus exposure and HLA in healthy donors. V gave up 7 bases and J gave up 4 bases; unmatched junction bases: 9. Per germline, CDR1 MNHEY and CDR2 SMNVEV (reference sequence). This CDR3 spans 14 amino acids. This sequence joins TRBV27 and TRBJ1-1; 7 positions match TRBD1. The receptor was derived from a human donor in good health. The sample was PBMCs. The CDR3: CASKEGGGFTEAFF. CDR3 coding DNA: TGTGCCAGCAAAGAAGGGGGCGGATTCACTGAAGCTTTCTTT.